The 5 T cell receptor beta chains given below trace back to one sample, sequenced in a study of T cells after yellow fever vaccination. One entry per CDR3 protein, called by TCRdb with MiXCR from the 5' RACE reads. The repertoire holds 40,000 to 50,000 distinct CDR3 sequences, with more than 6% as singletons. Sequences were derived from PBMCs, either bulk or a sorted T-cell subset (CD4+, CD8+, memory, or dextramer-sorted; not recorded which), sampled 45 days after the yellow fever booster vaccination. The receptors here all came from a man aged 25 to 45 who received the YFV17D yellow fever vaccine.

The chain links TRBV10-3 to TRBJ1-5; TRBD1 is a possible D gene (6 bases). The CDR3 sequence is 13 residues long. The germline CDR1 and CDR2 sequences are ENHRY and SYGVKD. The ends were cut back, 11 bases at V and 7 bases at J, with 18 bases in the middle. The DNA for the CDR3 is TGTGCCTCCCGGGGGGGGCGCGAACAGCCCCAGCATTTT. It encodes CASRGGREQPQHF.

This clonotype was picked up many times. This sequence joins TRBV6-5 and TRBJ1-6; no firm D call. This CDR3 contains 15 residues. CDR1 and CDR2 (germline): MNHEY, SVGAGI. The germline V and J ends were trimmed by 6 bases and 9 bases, with 18 bases remaining between them. CDR3 in amino acids: CASRPPLKGGSPLHF. In DNA form, the CDR3 reads TGTGCCAGCAGACCACCGTTGAAGGGCGGTTCACCCCTCCACTTT.

A remark on this clonotype: Since a much larger clone is just one base distant, this may be a read error. V and J are TRBV29-1 and TRBJ1-2; D not resolved. This CDR3 contains 11 residues. Per germline, CDR1 SQVTM and CDR2 ANQGSEA. The CDR3 DNA sequence: TGCACCGTTGCCCTTAAGTATGGCTACACCTTC. This translates into CTVALKYGYTF.

This clonotype was counted only a few times. The J gene is TRBJ1-6, the V gene TRBV20-1; no definite D call. The CDR3 runs 15 residues. Germline loops: CDR1 DFQATT, CDR2 SNEGSKA (reference sequence). V lost 2 bases and J 10 bases, leaving 18 bases between the germline ends. CDR3 DNA sequence: TGCAGTGCTAGACCGGCTGCCCAGGCTCGGTCACCCCTCCACTTT. It codes for CSARPAAQARSPLHF.

V gene TRBV18 combines with J gene TRBJ2-7, with 7 bases identical to TRBD1. Germline values: CDR1 KGHSH, CDR2 LQKENI. The CDR3 consists of 15 residues. J was trimmed by 2 bases and V by 4 bases; bases with no gene match: 8. CDR3 amino acids: CASSRKRDSTYEQYF. CDR3 bases: TGTGCCAGCTCACGCAAACGGGACAGTACCTACGAGCAGTACTTC.